This is a list of T cell receptor beta chains from one sample in a study of a mutant IDH1 vaccine in newly diagnosed glioma. The protocol was immunoSEQ multiplex PCR, while the TCRdb copy is restricted to in-frame clones and leaves out a portion. The repertoire consists of around 50,000 clones, with about nine tenths occurring once and the leading ten covering 2.4%. The source material was PBMCs, sampled from a glioma patient treated with radiotherapy, temozolomide or both. Receptors originate from a man aged 40-50 years with glioma. The CDR3 runs from the conserved cysteine through the conserved F or W. The order of the fields is V gene, clone size, D gene, J gene, CDR3 protein, CDR3 DNA. A D gene is named only where the DNA matches it firmly. The listing skips clone size in some rows; elsewhere it reads once, few, many or a size class.

TRBV7-3	-	TRBD2	TRBJ2-6	CASSLRGGAGANVLTF	TGTGCCAGCAGCTTAAGGGGAGGGGCTGGGGCCAACGTCCTGACTTTC
TRBV29-1	-	-	TRBJ2-3	CSALGDSDTQYF	TGCAGCGCTCTGGGGGATTCGGATACGCAGTATTTT
TRBV21-1	-	-	TRBJ2-2	CASSIFRDHANTGELFF	TGTGCCAGCAGTATATTCCGGGATCACGCGAACACCGGGGAGCTGTTTTTT
TRBV5-8	few	TRBD1	TRBJ1-2	CASTWDSSNRYYGYTF	TGTGCCAGCACTTGGGACAGCTCTAATCGCTACTATGGCTACACCTTC
TRBV19	few	-	TRBJ1-1	CASSIMVRDTEAFF	TGTGCCAGTAGTATAATGGTGAGGGACACTGAAGCTTTCTTT
TRBV25-1	-	TRBD2	TRBJ2-4	CASSALAASIQYF	TGTGCCAGCAGTGCGCTAGCGGCCAGCATTCAGTACTTC
TRBV15	-	-	TRBJ2-1	CATSRGYNEQFF	TGTGCCACCAGCAGAGGCTACAATGAGCAGTTCTTC
TRBV10-3	-	-	TRBJ2-7	CAISSTGSYEQYF	TGTGCCATCAGTTCGACTGGATCCTACGAGCAGTACTTC
TRBV13	once	-	TRBJ1-2	CASSSGRGVYGYTF	TGTGCCAGCAGCAGCGGACGAGGGGTCTATGGCTACACCTTC
TRBV7-9	-	-	TRBJ1-4	CASATGRTEKLFF	TGTGCCAGTGCCACAGGGCGAACTGAAAAACTGTTTTTT
TRBV18	once	-	TRBJ2-7	CASSPTTGRGYEQYF	TGTGCCAGCTCACCAACCACAGGGAGGGGCTACGAGCAGTACTTC
TRBV12-5	-	-	TRBJ2-2	CASGWALGNTGELFF	TGTGCTAGTGGCTGGGCCCTGGGGAACACCGGGGAGCTGTTTTTT
TRBV5-1	-	-	TRBJ2-1	CASSLTGPALDEQFF	TGCGCCAGCAGCTTAACAGGACCGGCCCTCGATGAGCAGTTCTTC
TRBV27	-	-	TRBJ2-2	CASSSLTNTGELFF	TGTGCCAGCAGTTCCCTCACGAACACCGGGGAGCTGTTTTTT
TRBV6-5	-	-	TRBJ2-1	CASSYLAGGYNEQFF	TGTGCCAGCAGTTACTTGGCTGGAGGCTACAATGAGCAGTTCTTC
TRBV12-5	-	-	TRBJ2-7	CASGLWAPGNYEQYF	TGTGCTAGTGGTTTGTGGGCCCCGGGGAACTACGAGCAGTACTTC
TRBV5-5	-	TRBD1	TRBJ1-5	CASSRMDRGTQPQHF	TGTGCCAGCAGCCGTATGGACAGGGGAACGCAGCCCCAGCATTTT
TRBV7-2	-	-	TRBJ2-1	CASSLSYGEQFF	TGTGCCAGCAGTCTTTCCTACGGTGAGCAGTTCTTC